This is a list of T cell receptor beta chains from one sample in a study of blood T cell repertoires in COVID-19. Measured with immunoSEQ multiplex PCR; TCRdb has only the in-frame clones, and not every one. This table holds around 140,000 clones, about 80% found once. Sequencing used PBMCs or T cells enriched from blood (not recorded which). The receptor set was obtained from a man aged 50 to 60 in a cohort exposed to, infected with or recovered from COVID-19 (not recorded which). Both conserved end residues are part of each CDR3. The order of the fields is D gene, V gene, J gene, clone size, CDR3 DNA, CDR3 protein. The D gene is left open where the match is weak. Where a row states a size, it is once, few, many or the class of an expanded clone; other rows omit it.

TRBD2	TRBV6-5	TRBJ2-1	.	TGTGCCAGCAGCCCAGGGACTAGCGGGGGAAGAGAGCAGTTCTTC	CASSPGTSGGREQFF
TRBD2	TRBV9	TRBJ2-5	once	TGTGCCAGCTCGCGGGGAGGGGCCGAAGAGACCCAGTACTTC	CASSRGGAEETQYF
.	TRBV15	TRBJ2-5	.	TGTGCCACCAGCAGAGGGGAGACGGGGGTCCGAGAGACCCAGTACTTC	CATSRGETGVRETQYF
.	TRBV2	TRBJ1-1	.	TGTGCCAGCAGTGCCCAGGGACTCAGCACTGAAGCTTTCTTT	CASSAQGLSTEAFF
.	TRBV6-5	TRBJ1-1	.	TGTGCCAGCAGTTACTCGAGTTTCACTGAAGCTTTCTTT	CASSYSSFTEAFF
.	TRBV6-6	TRBJ2-1	.	TGTGCCAGCAGTTGGGGAGGCAATGAGCAGTTCTTC	CASSWGGNEQFF
.	TRBV7-8	TRBJ1-5	.	TGTGCCAGCAGCCCCAGAAATCAGCCCCAGCATTTT	CASSPRNQPQHF
TRBD1	TRBV30	TRBJ1-1	few	TGTGCCTGGAGCTCTGGACAGGGTGGAACTGAAGCTTTCTTT	CAWSSGQGGTEAFF
.	TRBV7-2	TRBJ1-1	.	TGTGCCAGCAGCCCGGGGGGGGCAGCTTTCTTT	CASSPGGAAFF
.	TRBV10-2	TRBJ2-7	.	TGCGCCAGCAGGGACATTTCCTACGAGCAGTACTTC	CASRDISYEQYF
.	TRBV27	TRBJ1-6	.	TGTGCCAGCAGTTTATACAGGGATAGTGGCACCTATAATTCACCCCTCCACTTT	CASSLYRDSGTYNSPLHF
.	TRBV6-5	TRBJ2-5	.	TGTGCCAGCAGCCTGGGGAGGACGGGCGAGACCCAGTACTTC	CASSLGRTGETQYF
TRBD1	TRBV10-2	TRBJ1-2	once	TGCGCCAGCAGTGTTGTGGACAGGGTTCCCTATGGCTACACCTTC	CASSVVDRVPYGYTF
TRBD1	TRBV28	TRBJ1-5	.	TGTGCCAGCAGACCAGGGGGGCAGGTTCTCAATCAGCCCCAGCATTTT	CASRPGGQVLNQPQHF
TRBD2	TRBV27	TRBJ2-1	.	TGTGCCAGCATGCCAGCGGGATACAATGAGCAGTTCTTC	CASMPAGYNEQFF
.	TRBV5-1	TRBJ2-2	.	TGCGCCAGCAGCTTGGATACCGGTGACACCGGGGAGCTGTTTTTT	CASSLDTGDTGELFF